The next 6 T cell receptor beta chains were all read from a single sample in a study of cytomegalovirus exposure and HLA in healthy donors. The PCR had 60 Vbeta and 13 Jbeta primers. The repertoire was sequenced with immunoSEQ multiplex PCR; TCRdb's copy has only in-frame clones and lacks some. The repertoire holds about 150,000 clones, with approximately 80% as singletons. Sequencing was done on a sample of PBMCs. These receptors all stem from a woman aged 40-49 years in good health and CMV-seronegative.

This chain uses TRBV5-5 with TRBJ1-5; D perhaps matches TRBD1 (6 bases). V shed 5 bases and J shed 5 bases, with 23 bases lying between them. The germline CDR1 and CDR2 sequences are SGHKS and YYEKEE (reference sequence). The length of the CDR3 is 17 residues. The CDR3 loop reads CASSLGFSTGTDQPQHF. DNA of the CDR3: TGTGCCAGCAGTTTAGGGTTTTCTACAGGGACGGATCAGCCCCAGCATTTT.

The chain uses TRBV6-4 and TRBJ2-1; D might be TRBD2 (6 bases). Trimming shortened V by 7 bases and J by 2 bases, and 12 bases separated the two germline ends. Germline loops: CDR1 MRHNA, CDR2 SNTAGT. The CDR3 totals 14 residues. Written as DNA, the CDR3 is TGTGCCAGCATTAGGGACTCACCCTACAATGAGCAGTTCTTC. It is translated as CASIRDSPYNEQFF.

The CDR3 DNA reads TGTGCCAGCACCCGCCGACTTGAGTCCTACGAGCAGTACTTC. Amino acids: CASTRRLESYEQYF. The chain has TRBV6-1 and TRBJ2-7, with D hard to call. Trimming removed 7 bases from V and 1 base from J, with 14 bases in between. The CDR3 contains 14 residues. Per the germline V gene, CDR1 is MNHNS and CDR2 is SASEGT.

The chain employs TRBV5-1 and TRBJ2-1; 10 bases line up with TRBD1. J lost 5 bases, V lost 4 bases, and 6 bases had no gene match. Germline-derived CDR1 and CDR2 are SGHRS and YFSETQ. The CDR3 spans 15 residues. This CDR3 reads CASSRPGQGNNEQFF. The CDR3 region has the DNA TGCGCCAGCAGCCGACCGGGACAGGGGAACAATGAGCAGTTCTTC.

The chain carries TRBV6-5 and TRBJ1-2; D is unresolved. CDR1 and CDR2 from the germline V gene are MNHEY and SVGAGI. CDR3 length equals 15 residues. Trimming pared 2 bases from V and 3 bases from J, leaving 13 bases between. The CDR3 coding sequence is TGTGCCAGCAGTTACGAGGGAAAGGGAGACTATGGCTACACCTTC. This encodes CASSYEGKGDYGYTF.

The chain is built from TRBV6-5 and TRBJ1-6, with a possible D match to TRBD1 (5 bases). With 0 bases removed from V and 7 bases from J, the gap between germline ends came to 7 bases. The CDR3 totals 14 residues. Germline V CDR1 and CDR2: MNHEY, SVGAGI. This chain's CDR3 is CASSYSTVNSPLHF. For the CDR3, the DNA is TGTGCCAGCAGTTACTCGACAGTAAATTCACCCCTCCACTTT.